One and the same sample provided the 26 T cell receptor beta chains below, sequenced in a study of T cell changes during pregnancy in multiple sclerosis. The data were produced by immunoSEQ multiplex PCR, yet TCRdb's version contains in-frame clones alone and is incomplete. The sample holds some 40,000 clones, about 90% seen once. Sequenced here: CD4+ T cells from peripheral blood mononuclear cells, sampled in the third trimester of pregnancy. The source is a female donor in good health, enrolled as a control in a pregnancy study.

The chain has TRBV4-1 and TRBJ2-7; maybe TRBD2 (5 bases). V was pared by 0 bases and J by 3 bases, with 6 bases between. Germline values: CDR1 MGHRA, CDR2 YSYEKL. The CDR3 consists of 13 residues. The CDR3 DNA sequence: TGCGCCAGCAGCCAAGAGGGGAGCTACGAGCAGTACTTC. Translation gives CASSQEGSYEQYF.

The CDR3 sequence: CASRNLGTAGLNSPLHF. The DNA for the CDR3 is TGTGCCAGCAGAAATCTAGGGACAGCCGGTCTTAATTCACCCCTCCACTTT. V and J are TRBV11-2 and TRBJ1-6, with 7 bases aligning to TRBD1. The CDR3 has 17 residues. J was trimmed by 6 bases and V by 6 bases; bases with no gene match: 14. CDR1 is SGHAT and CDR2 is FQNNGV in the germline V gene.

The J gene is TRBJ1-2, the V gene TRBV5-5; D not certain. CDR3 length: 13 amino acids. Germline-derived CDR1 and CDR2 are SGHKS and YYEKEE (reference sequence). V was cut by 7 bases and J by 7 bases, with 17 bases left in between. CDR3 sequence: CASGPAGVRGYTF. The CDR3, as DNA: TGTGCCAGCGGACCGGCCGGGGTCCGTGGCTACACCTTC.

The chain recombines TRBV5-5 with TRBJ2-7, with 10 bases lining up with TRBD2. Losses at the gene ends were 4 bases for V and 4 bases for J; bases not matched to a gene: 8. The length of the CDR3 is 15 residues. Germline V CDR1 and CDR2: SGHKS, YYEKEE (reference sequence). The CDR3 bases are TGTGCCAGCAGCCCCACTAGCGGGGCGGGGTACGAGCAGTACTTC. Encoded protein: CASSPTSGAGYEQYF. The full variable domain, in which reference TRBV5-5 and TRBJ2-7 provide the parts outside the CDR3, is DAGVTQSPTHLIKTRGQQVTLRCSPISGHKSVSWYQQVLGQGPQFIFQYYEKEERGRGNFPDRFSARQFPNYSSELNVNALLLGDSALYLCASSPTSGAGYEQYFGPGTRLTVT.

The V and J genes are TRBV18 and TRBJ2-5, with TRBD1 matching 8 bases. With 1 base clipped from V and 2 bases from J, the junction kept 3 bases outside the gene matches. This CDR3 is built from 15 residues. Looked up from germline, CDR1 is KGHSH and CDR2 is LQKENI. CDR3 sequence (DNA): TGTGCCAGCTCACCACTCAGGGGGCAGCAAGAGACCCAGTACTTC. The encoded protein is CASSPLRGQQETQYF.

V is TRBV6-5 and J is TRBJ1-1; no firm D call. CDR1 MNHEY and CDR2 SVGAGI come from the germline V gene. V gave up 0 bases and J gave up 1 base, with 6 bases separating them. This CDR3 has 14 amino acids. CDR3 nucleotide sequence: TGTGCCAGCAGTTACTCGACTACGAACACTGAAGCTTTCTTT. This gives the protein CASSYSTTNTEAFF.

The V and J genes are TRBV11-2 and TRBJ1-2; D gene uncertain. The germline CDR1 and CDR2 sequences are SGHAT and FQNNGV. This CDR3 spans 17 amino acids. Trimming left V 2 bases short and J 4 bases short, with 20 bases between. The CDR3 DNA sequence: TGTGCCAGCAGCTTAAATACAGTGGGCCAGGTCAGCTATGGCTACACCTTC. Translating gives CASSLNTVGQVSYGYTF.

This chain uses TRBV10-3 with TRBJ2-6, with D perhaps TRBD1 (6 bases). V was cut by 10 bases and J by 0 bases, with 13 bases left in between. The V gene's germline CDR1 is ENHRY and CDR2 SYGVKD. The CDR3 extends over 15 amino acids. The CDR3 DNA is TGTGCCACGACACAGGGCTACTCTGGGGCCAACGTCCTGACTTTC. It is translated as CATTQGYSGANVLTF.

CDR3 sequence: CASSLVGGGGYTF. DNA for the CDR3: TGTGCCAGCAGTTTAGTCGGGGGTGGGGGCTACACCTTC. The chain is built from TRBV27 and TRBJ1-2, with D tentatively TRBD1 (5 bases). V lost 2 bases and J lost 8, with 12 bases in between. Per germline, CDR1 MNHEY and CDR2 SMNVEV (reference sequence). The CDR3 contains 13 residues.

DNA of the CDR3: TGTGCCAGCAGCTTGGTGACTAGCGGGAGGGCATACAATGAGCAGTTCTTC. It codes for CASSLVTSGRAYNEQFF. This chain joins TRBV5-4 and TRBJ2-1; TRBD2 agrees at 14 bases. The CDR3 extends over 17 amino acids. Germline V gene sequence: CDR1 SGHNT, CDR2 YYREEE (reference sequence). V gave up 0 bases and J gave up 4 bases; unmatched junction bases: 3.

The gene calls are TRBV28 and TRBJ1-1, with D perhaps TRBD1 (5 bases). From germline, CDR1 is MDHEN and CDR2 SYDVKM. Trimming pared 2 bases from V and 5 bases from J, leaving 15 bases between. The CDR3 has 15 residues. CDR3 sequence: CASSLNPPGITEAFF. For the CDR3, the DNA is TGTGCCAGCAGTTTAAACCCCCCAGGGATAACTGAAGCTTTCTTT.

The J gene is TRBJ2-7, the V gene TRBV29-1; D is possibly TRBD1 (5 bases). The germline V and J ends were trimmed by 4 bases and 2 bases, with 12 bases remaining between them. The CDR3 sequence is 13 residues long. CDR1 SQVTM and CDR2 ANQGSEA come from the germline V gene. CDR3 sequence reads: CSVGQGPTYEQYF. As DNA, the CDR3 is TGCAGCGTTGGCCAGGGCCCTACCTACGAGCAGTACTTC.

This clone was detected a few times. V gene TRBV18 combines with J gene TRBJ1-1; perhaps TRBD1 as D (5 bases). CDR1 is KGHSH, CDR2 LQKENI, per germline. This CDR3 is 14 amino acids long. V was trimmed by 8 bases and J by 5 bases, leaving 18 bases between them. The CDR3 loop reads CASTTGNEQTEAFF. CDR3 sequence (DNA): TGTGCCAGCACTACAGGAAACGAACAAACTGAAGCTTTCTTT.

The chain has TRBV5-1 and TRBJ2-5; 8 positions match TRBD2. The length of the CDR3 is 15 residues. Germline V gene sequence: CDR1 SGHRS, CDR2 YFSETQ. V lost 2 bases to trimming and J lost 5 bases; unmatched junction nucleotides: 8. The CDR3 DNA follows: TGCGCCAGCAGCTTACAACCATCTAGCGGGGAGACCCAGTACTTC. It is translated as CASSLQPSSGETQYF. The complete variable domain, with remaining parts taken from reference TRBV5-1 and TRBJ2-5, reads KAGVTQTPRYLIKTRGQQVTLSCSPISGHRSVSWYQQTPGQGLQFLFEYFSETQRNKGNFPGRFSGRQFSNSRSEMNVSTLELGDSALYLCASSLQPSSGETQYFGPGTRLLVL.

The chain has TRBV7-2 and TRBJ2-3; D perhaps matches TRBD2 (5 bases). Trimming left V 5 bases short and J 1 base short, with 16 bases between. Germline V gene data show CDR1 as SGHTA and CDR2 as FQGNSA. The CDR3 is 16 amino acids. The CDR3 region is CASSRGGFEGTDTQYF. The CDR3 DNA reads TGTGCCAGCAGCCGAGGCGGGTTCGAGGGCACAGATACGCAGTATTTT.

This chain uses TRBV11-2 with TRBJ2-1; 9 nucleotides match TRBD2. The CDR3 has 18 amino acids. Germline CDR1 is SGHAT and CDR2 is FQNNGV. J gave up 0 bases and V 4 bases, and 10 bases lay outside the gene matches. In DNA, the CDR3 is TGTGCCAGCAGCTCGCCCATAAGCGGGGGGTCCTCCTACAATGAGCAGTTCTTC. This codes for CASSSPISGGSSYNEQFF.

The rearrangement links TRBV27 to TRBJ2-2; 8 bases match TRBD1. The germline CDR1 and CDR2 sequences are MNHEY and SMNVEV (reference sequence). The CDR3 has 14 amino acids. Unmatched junction bases numbered 0, after V lost 2 bases and J lost 4 bases. DNA of the CDR3: TGTGCCAGCAGTTTACAGGGGGCCACCGGGGAGCTGTTTTTT. Its protein is CASSLQGATGELFF.

The V call is TRBV4-2, the J call TRBJ2-7; D remains unclear. From germline, CDR1 is LGHNA and CDR2 YNFKEQ. The CDR3 length is 17 residues. V shed 0 bases and J shed 0 bases, with 15 bases lying between them. CDR3 sequence reads: CASSQDSGLVASYEQYF. The CDR3 DNA sequence: TGTGCCAGCAGCCAAGATTCGGGTCTGGTGGCCTCCTACGAGCAGTACTTC.

This chain links TRBV2 with TRBJ2-2, with D maybe TRBD2 (5 bases). The CDR3 has 13 residues. The germline CDR1 and CDR2 sequences are SNHLY and FYNNEI. V lost 6 bases, J lost 2 bases, and 7 bases lay in between. The CDR3 reads CASRGLNTGELFF. The CDR3 DNA reads as TGTGCCAGCAGAGGACTCAACACCGGGGAGCTGTTTTTT.

The chain combines TRBV12-5 with TRBJ2-5, with D maybe TRBD1 (6 bases). The CDR3 extends over 20 amino acids. Germline CDR1 is LGHNT and CDR2 is FRNRAP. V gave up 7 bases and J gave up 0 bases, with 30 bases separating them. The CDR3 sequence is CASAHLGGQILQGYQETQYF. The CDR3, as DNA: TGTGCTAGTGCCCATTTGGGTGGGCAGATCCTGCAGGGGTACCAAGAGACCCAGTACTTC.

This chain connects TRBV7-8 to TRBJ2-1, with D maybe TRBD2 (5 bases). Germline lookup yields CDR1 SGHVS and CDR2 FQNEAQ. This CDR3 contains 15 residues. V lost 3 bases and J 2 bases, leaving 11 bases between the germline ends. The CDR3 reads CASSFSGGPYNEQFF. For the CDR3, the DNA is TGTGCCAGCAGCTTTAGTGGAGGTCCCTACAATGAGCAGTTCTTC.

The chain uses TRBV2 and TRBJ2-7; possible D gene TRBD2, 6 bases. CDR1 SNHLY and CDR2 FYNNEI come from the germline V gene. The germline V and J ends were trimmed by 4 bases and 0 bases, with 16 bases remaining between them. The CDR3 totals 16 residues. The CDR3 is CASSVPGGVFSYEQYF. The DNA for the CDR3 is TGTGCCAGCAGTGTCCCTGGCGGGGTTTTCTCCTACGAGCAGTACTTC.

This clone was picked up a small number of times. The chain combines TRBV5-1 with TRBJ1-6; 10 bases are shared with TRBD1. The CDR3 contains 15 residues. Germline V gene lookup returns CDR1 SGHRS and CDR2 YFSETQ. The J segment lost 2 bases and the V segment lost 5 bases, leaving 1 base of the junction unmatched. CDR3 in amino acids: CASSGQGAYNSPLHF. The CDR3 region has the DNA TGCGCCAGCAGTGGACAGGGGGCCTATAATTCACCCCTCCACTTT.

This clone appeared once. The J gene is TRBJ2-1, the V gene TRBV7-9; TRBD2 might be the D (7 bases). There are 15 residues in the CDR3. Germline V gives CDR1 SEHNR, CDR2 FQNEAQ (reference sequence). Trimming pared 4 bases from V and 9 bases from J, leaving 19 bases between. DNA of the CDR3: TGTGCCAGCAGCTCAATGGGGGGGCCTAGTACTGAGCAGTTCTTC. It codes for CASSSMGGPSTEQFF.

The chain links TRBV25-1 to TRBJ2-3, with 9 bases identical to TRBD1. Unmatched junction bases numbered 9, after V lost 3 bases and J lost 2 bases. The CDR3 sequence is 17 residues long. CDR1 and CDR2 (germline): MGHDK, SYGVNS. CDR3 protein: CASSDSCRDRVTDTQYF. The CDR3 region has the DNA TGTGCCAGCAGTGATTCTTGTCGGGACAGGGTCACAGATACGCAGTATTTT.

This clone occurred a few times. The chain recombines TRBV6-5 with TRBJ1-6, with TRBD1 matching 7 bases. This CDR3 region has 14 residues. V trimming: 2 bases; J trimming: 8 bases; junction bases outside the gene matches: 3. Germline CDR1 reads MNHEY; CDR2 reads SVGAGI. The CDR3 is CASSYRGTDSPLHF. CDR3 in DNA: TGTGCCAGCAGTTACAGAGGGACAGATTCACCCCTCCACTTT.